This TCR beta chain was identified in a study of cytomegalovirus exposure and HLA in healthy donors. Assay used: immunoSEQ multiplex PCR; TCRdb lists only in-frame clones, some missing. The data contain 59,000 or so clones, roughly 87% of them singletons. CDR1 and CDR2 from the germline V gene are SGHNT and YYREEE (reference sequence). This CDR3 comprises 16 residues. Trimming removed 0 bases from V and 1 base from J, with 10 bases in between. Study results and caveats: First-cohort TCR clusters tended to co-occur in the roughly 130 validation repertoires, a later analysis found. Rare TCR sequences predominated, though certain public TCRs were found in many donors. Reportedly, cytomegalovirus status was diagnosed with high sensitivity and specificity.

Points on this clone: Its antigen is not identified.

The sequence derives from a woman aged 18-30 years in good health and CMV-seronegative. This rearrangement joins TRBV5-4 to TRBJ2-2; weak D call: TRBD1 (6 bases). Material for sequencing was PBMCs. The CDR3 region is CASSLGGQGNTGELFF. The CDR3 bases are TGTGCCAGCAGCTTGGGGGGGCAGGGGAACACCGGGGAGCTGTTTTTT. The variable domain in full, completed from reference TRBV5-4 and TRBJ2-2, reads ETGVTQSPTHLIKTRGQQVTLRCSSQSGHNTVSWYQQALGQGPQFIFQYYREEENGRGNFPPRFSGLQFPNYSSELNVNALELDDSALYLCASSLGGQGNTGELFFGEGSRLTVL.